This T cell receptor (beta chain) was documented in a study of blood T cells in healthy people across ages. V lost 6 bases and J 5 bases, leaving 15 bases between the germline ends. Germline lookup yields CDR1 DFQATT and CDR2 SNEGSKA (reference sequence). This CDR3 comprises 13 residues. This clonotype was recorded a few times. Its antigen is as yet unknown. Sample-barcoded 5' priming and a J-beta primer mix drove a second PCR of about 6 to 12 cycles. A minimum of 2.5 million CDR3-containing paired-end reads was obtained for each sample. TCRdb processed the 5' RACE reads anew with MiXCR; each CDR3 protein has one entry. The sample contains roughly 1 million distinct CDR3 sequences, under 30% of which appear only once. The study drew donors from healthy Caucasian individuals in Russia aged roughly 6 to 90. Findings and caveats of the study: Changes seen in expanded clonotypes were possibly confounded by donor CMV status left unknown. Versus aged donors, long-lived donors had higher diversity and more naive CD4+ cells.

These data are also associated with another study on T cells of mothers and their children.

Input material: blood. V gene TRBV20-1 combines with J gene TRBJ2-3, with a possible D match to TRBD1 (6 bases). This TCR came from a girl aged 2 to 9 in good health. CDR3 nucleotide sequence: TGCAGTGCGGGGGCAGGGCTGGAAGATACGCAGTATTTT. Protein product: CSAGAGLEDTQYF.